This T cell receptor beta chain came from a study of cytomegalovirus exposure and HLA in healthy donors. Study results and limitations: A later analysis found most CMV-associated TCR beta chains apparently HLA-restricted. The authors reported that TCR beta sequences could predict HLA-A and HLA-B alleles. These predictions were accurate for most subjects in the first cohort. Donor immune exposure was known only as CMV serostatus. Most TCR sequences showed up rarely, but some public TCRs showed up in many donors.

The PCR made use of 60 Vbeta and 13 Jbeta primers. The data were produced by immunoSEQ multiplex PCR, yet TCRdb's version contains in-frame clones alone and is incomplete. The repertoire holds fewer than 200,000 clones, with over 60% as singletons. The V gene end was trimmed by 0 bases and the J gene end by 1 base; junction bases not matched to a gene: 6. Germline V gene sequence: CDR1 GTSNPN, CDR2 SVGIG (reference sequence). This CDR3 has 16 amino acids. Comment on this clone: Its antigen remains unidentified.

The sequenced sample was PBMCs. The source is a middle-aged man in good health and CMV-seronegative. The rearrangement links TRBV30 to TRBJ2-5, with TRBD2 identical over 9 bases. CDR3 protein: CAWSVGLAGSQETQYF. DNA of the CDR3: TGTGCCTGGAGTGTGGGCCTAGCGGGAAGCCAAGAGACCCAGTACTTC.